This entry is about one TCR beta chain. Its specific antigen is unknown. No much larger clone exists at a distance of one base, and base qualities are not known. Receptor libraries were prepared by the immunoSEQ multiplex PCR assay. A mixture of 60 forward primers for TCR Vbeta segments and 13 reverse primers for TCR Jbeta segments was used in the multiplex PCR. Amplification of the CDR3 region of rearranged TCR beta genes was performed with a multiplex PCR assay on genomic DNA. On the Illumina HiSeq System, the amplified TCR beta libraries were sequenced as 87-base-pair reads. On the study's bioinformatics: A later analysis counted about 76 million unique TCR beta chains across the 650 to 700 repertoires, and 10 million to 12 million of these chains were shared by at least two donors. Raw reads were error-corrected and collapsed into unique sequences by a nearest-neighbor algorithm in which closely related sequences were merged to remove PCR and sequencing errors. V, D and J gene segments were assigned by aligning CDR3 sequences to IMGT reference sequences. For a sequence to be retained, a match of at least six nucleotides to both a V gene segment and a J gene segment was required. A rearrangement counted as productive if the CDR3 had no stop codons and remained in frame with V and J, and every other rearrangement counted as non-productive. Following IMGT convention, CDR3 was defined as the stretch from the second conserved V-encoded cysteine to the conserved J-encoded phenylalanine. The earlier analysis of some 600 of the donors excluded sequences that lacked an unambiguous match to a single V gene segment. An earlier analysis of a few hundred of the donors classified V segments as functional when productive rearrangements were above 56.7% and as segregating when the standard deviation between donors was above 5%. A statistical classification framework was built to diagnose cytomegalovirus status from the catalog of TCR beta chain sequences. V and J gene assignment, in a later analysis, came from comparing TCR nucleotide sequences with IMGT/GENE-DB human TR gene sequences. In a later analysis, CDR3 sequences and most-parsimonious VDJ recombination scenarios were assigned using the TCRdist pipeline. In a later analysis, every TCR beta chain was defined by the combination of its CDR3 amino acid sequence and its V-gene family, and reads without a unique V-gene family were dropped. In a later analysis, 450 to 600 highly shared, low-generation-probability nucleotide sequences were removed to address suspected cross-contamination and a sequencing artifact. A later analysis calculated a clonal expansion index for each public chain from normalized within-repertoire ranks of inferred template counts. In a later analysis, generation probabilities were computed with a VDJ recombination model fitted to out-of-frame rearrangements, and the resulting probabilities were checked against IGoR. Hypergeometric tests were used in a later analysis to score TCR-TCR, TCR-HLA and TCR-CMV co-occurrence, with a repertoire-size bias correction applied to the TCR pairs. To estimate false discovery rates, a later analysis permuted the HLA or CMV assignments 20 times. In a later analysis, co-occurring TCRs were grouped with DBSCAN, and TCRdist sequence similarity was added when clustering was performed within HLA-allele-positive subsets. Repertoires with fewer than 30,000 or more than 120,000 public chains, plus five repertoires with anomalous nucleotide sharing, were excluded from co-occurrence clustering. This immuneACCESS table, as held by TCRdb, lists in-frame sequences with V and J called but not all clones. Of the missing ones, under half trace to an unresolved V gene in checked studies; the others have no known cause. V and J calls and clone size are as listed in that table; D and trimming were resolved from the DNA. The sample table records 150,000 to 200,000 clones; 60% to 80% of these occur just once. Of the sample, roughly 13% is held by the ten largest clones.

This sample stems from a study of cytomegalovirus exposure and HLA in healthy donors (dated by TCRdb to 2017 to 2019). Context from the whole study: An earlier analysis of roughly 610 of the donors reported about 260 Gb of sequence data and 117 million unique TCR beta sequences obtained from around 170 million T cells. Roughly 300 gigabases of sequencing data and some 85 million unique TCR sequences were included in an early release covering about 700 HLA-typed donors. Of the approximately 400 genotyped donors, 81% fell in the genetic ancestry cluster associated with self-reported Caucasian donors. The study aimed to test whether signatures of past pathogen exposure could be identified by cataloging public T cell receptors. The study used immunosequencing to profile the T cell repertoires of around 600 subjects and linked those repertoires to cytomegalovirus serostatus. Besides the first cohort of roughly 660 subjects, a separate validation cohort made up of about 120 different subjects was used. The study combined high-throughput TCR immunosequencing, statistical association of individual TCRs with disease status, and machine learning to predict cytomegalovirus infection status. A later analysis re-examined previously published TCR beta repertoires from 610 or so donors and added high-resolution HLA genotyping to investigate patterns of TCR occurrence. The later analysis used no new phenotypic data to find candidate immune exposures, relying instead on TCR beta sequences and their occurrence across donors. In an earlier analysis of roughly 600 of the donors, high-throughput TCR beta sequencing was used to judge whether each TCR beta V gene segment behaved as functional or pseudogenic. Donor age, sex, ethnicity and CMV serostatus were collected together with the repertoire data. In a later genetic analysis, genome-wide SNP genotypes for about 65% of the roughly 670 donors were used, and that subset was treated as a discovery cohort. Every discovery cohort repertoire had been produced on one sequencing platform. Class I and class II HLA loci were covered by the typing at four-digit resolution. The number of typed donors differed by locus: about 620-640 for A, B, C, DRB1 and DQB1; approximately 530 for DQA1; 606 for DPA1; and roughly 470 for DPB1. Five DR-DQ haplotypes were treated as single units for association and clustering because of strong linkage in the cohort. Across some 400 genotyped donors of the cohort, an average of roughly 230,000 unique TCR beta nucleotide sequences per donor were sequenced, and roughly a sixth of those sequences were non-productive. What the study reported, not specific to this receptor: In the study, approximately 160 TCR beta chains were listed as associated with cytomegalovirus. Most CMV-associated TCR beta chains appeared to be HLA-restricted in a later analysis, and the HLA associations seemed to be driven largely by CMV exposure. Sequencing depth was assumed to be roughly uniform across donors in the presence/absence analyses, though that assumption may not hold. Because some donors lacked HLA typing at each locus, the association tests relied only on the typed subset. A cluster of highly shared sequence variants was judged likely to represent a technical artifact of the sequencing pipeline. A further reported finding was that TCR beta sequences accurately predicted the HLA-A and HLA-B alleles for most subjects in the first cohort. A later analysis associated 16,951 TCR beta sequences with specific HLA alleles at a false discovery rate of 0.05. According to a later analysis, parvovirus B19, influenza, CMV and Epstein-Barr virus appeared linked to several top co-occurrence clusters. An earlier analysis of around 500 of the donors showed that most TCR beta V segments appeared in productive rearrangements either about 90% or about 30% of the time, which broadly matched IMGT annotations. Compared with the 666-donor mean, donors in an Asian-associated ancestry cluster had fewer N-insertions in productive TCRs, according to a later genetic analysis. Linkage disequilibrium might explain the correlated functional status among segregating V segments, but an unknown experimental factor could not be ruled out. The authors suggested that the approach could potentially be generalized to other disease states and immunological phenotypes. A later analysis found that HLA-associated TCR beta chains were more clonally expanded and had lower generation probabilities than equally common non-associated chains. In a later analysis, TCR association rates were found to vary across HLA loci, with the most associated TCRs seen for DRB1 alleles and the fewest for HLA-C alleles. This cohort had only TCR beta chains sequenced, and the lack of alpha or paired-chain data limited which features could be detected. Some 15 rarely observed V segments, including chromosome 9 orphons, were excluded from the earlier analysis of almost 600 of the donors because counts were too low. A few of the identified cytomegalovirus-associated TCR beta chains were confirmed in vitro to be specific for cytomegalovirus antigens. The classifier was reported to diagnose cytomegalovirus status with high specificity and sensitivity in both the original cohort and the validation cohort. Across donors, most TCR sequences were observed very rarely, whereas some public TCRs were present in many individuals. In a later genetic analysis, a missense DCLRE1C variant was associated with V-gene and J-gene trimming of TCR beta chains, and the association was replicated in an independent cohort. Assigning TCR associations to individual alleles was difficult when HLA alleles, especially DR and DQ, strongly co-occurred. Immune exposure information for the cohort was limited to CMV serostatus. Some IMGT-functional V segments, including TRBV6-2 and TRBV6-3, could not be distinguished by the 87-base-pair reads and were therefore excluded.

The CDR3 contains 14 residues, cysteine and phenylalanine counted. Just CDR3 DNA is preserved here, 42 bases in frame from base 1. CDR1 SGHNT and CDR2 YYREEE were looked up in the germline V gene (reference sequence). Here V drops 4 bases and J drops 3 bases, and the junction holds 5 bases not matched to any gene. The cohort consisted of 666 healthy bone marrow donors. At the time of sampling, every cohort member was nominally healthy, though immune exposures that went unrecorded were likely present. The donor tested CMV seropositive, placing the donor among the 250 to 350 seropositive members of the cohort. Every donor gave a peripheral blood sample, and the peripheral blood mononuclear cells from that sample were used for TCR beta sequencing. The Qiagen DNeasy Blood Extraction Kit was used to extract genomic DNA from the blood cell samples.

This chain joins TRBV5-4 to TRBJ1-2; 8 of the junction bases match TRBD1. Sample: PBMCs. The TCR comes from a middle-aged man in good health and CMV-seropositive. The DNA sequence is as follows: TGTGCCAGCAGCCAGGCAGGGGGCTACTATGGCTACACCTTC. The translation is CASSQAGGYYGYTF.